The subject of this entry is one T cell receptor (beta chain). No antigen is known for it. This entry comes from a study of shared clonotypes between healthy human individuals. Naive CD8 populations comprised CD45RO-negative cells positively selected for CCR7, excluding terminally differentiated effector memory CD45RA+ cells. All donors were healthy HIV-negative adults lacking recent acute infections or vaccinations. Germline V gene data show CDR1 as SGDLS and CDR2 as YYNGEE. This CDR3 comprises 15 residues. Trimming removed 3 bases at V and 6 bases at J, with 18 bases between. Study-wide findings and caveats: Naive subsets generally exceeded memory subsets in estimated richness. Among donors, clonotype sharing was expected to be affected by sequencing depth.

The genomic DNA of each subset was split evenly across several immunoSEQ plates. Using immunoSEQ multiplex PCR, the repertoire was profiled, and TCRdb retains in-frame clones only, with some absent. Of about 2.1 million clones in the sample, over 85% are singletons; the top ten hold around 1.8%. Input material: naive CD8+ T cells from PBMCs. The rearrangement uses TRBV9 and TRBJ1-2; D not certain. This TCR was sampled from a man aged 18 to 35 in good health. Some clones in this sample may be carry-over from other donors' samples. CDR3 loop: CASSAPGLDRHGYTF. In DNA, the CDR3 is TGTGCCAGCAGCGCACCGGGCCTCGACCGACATGGCTACACCTTC. The complete variable domain, with remaining parts taken from reference TRBV9 and TRBJ1-2, reads DSGVTQTPKHLITATGQRVTLRCSPRSGDLSVYWYQQSLDQGLQFLIQYYNGEERAKGNILERFSAQQFPDLHSELNLSSLELGDSALYFCASSAPGLDRHGYTFGSGTRLTVV.